Presented here are 26 T cell receptor beta chains from one specimen sequenced in a study of vaccination and CD4 T cells after COVID-19. Treatment in this sample: roughly 11-day PBMC culture with coronavirus spike peptide pools or control peptides (ViraFEST assay). An Oncomine TCR Beta short-read assay was used to sequence the DNA from cultured CD4+ T cells. TCRdb re-called the PCR reads with MiXCR, one entry per CDR3 protein. The data show under 15,000 distinct CDR3 sequences, roughly 59% seen once. Their antigens remain unidentified. Source material: CD4+ T cells from blood, cultured in vitro. The receptors here all came from a human donor who had recovered from COVID-19.

This chain uses TRBV10-3 with TRBJ2-7, with 11 positions matching TRBD1. V trimming: 5 bases; J trimming: 4 bases; junction bases outside the gene matches: 7. Germline-derived CDR1 and CDR2 are ENHRY and SYGVKD. The CDR3 loop spans 15 amino acids. CDR3 protein: CAISRTGGIDYEQYF. The CDR3 coding sequence is TGTGCCATCAGTAGGACAGGGGGCATCGATTACGAGCAGTACTTC.

Only a few counts were recorded for this clonotype. The V and J genes are TRBV7-8 and TRBJ1-2; 10 nucleotides match TRBD1. Germline loops: CDR1 SGHVS, CDR2 FQNEAQ. The CDR3 has 14 residues. The trim removed 5 bases at V and 8 bases at J, leaving 8 bases unmatched. CDR3 nucleotide sequence: TGTGCCAGCAGCCCCGGGACAGGGGATCGCGGCTACACCTTC. It specifies CASSPGTGDRGYTF.

The chain joins TRBV28 to TRBJ1-5; possible D gene TRBD1, 6 bases. V was pared by 1 base and J by 9 bases, with 7 bases between. The CDR3 runs 12 residues. Germline CDR1 MDHEN, CDR2 SYDVKM. The CDR3 DNA reads as TGTGCCAGCAGTTTATCCAGGGGGCCCCAGCATTTT. This codes for CASSLSRGPQHF. The whole variable domain, remainder taken from reference TRBV28 and TRBJ1-5, is DVKVTQSSRYLVKRTGEKVFLECVQDMDHENMFWYRQDPGLGLRLIYFSYDVKMKEKGDIPEGYSVSREKKERFSLILESASTNQTSMYLCASSLSRGPQHFGDGTRLSIL.

The chain has TRBV2 and TRBJ1-1; D is ambiguous. The CDR3 runs to 14 residues. Trimming pared 3 bases from V and 1 base from J, leaving 9 bases between. CDR1 is SNHLY, CDR2 FYNNEI, per germline. Written as DNA, the CDR3 is TGTGCCAGCAGTGATGTGTTGGGGAACACTGAAGCTTTCTTT. Encoded protein: CASSDVLGNTEAFF.

This clonotype has more than one count but fewer than ten. The gene calls are TRBV2 and TRBJ2-3, with D possibly being TRBD2 (5 bases). V lost 5 bases to trimming and J lost 1 base, with 16 bases between them. The CDR3 runs 16 residues. CDR1 and CDR2 (germline): SNHLY, FYNNEI. In DNA form, the CDR3 reads TGTGCCAGCAGTCCAGGCCGGGGAGCGGGCACAGATACGCAGTATTTT. Its translation is CASSPGRGAGTDTQYF.

This clonotype turned up a few times. The gene calls are TRBV7-8 and TRBJ2-5; D possibly corresponds to TRBD2 (5 bases). Per the germline V gene, CDR1 is SGHVS and CDR2 is FQNEAQ. Trimming removed 0 bases from V and 2 bases from J, with 10 bases in between. The CDR3 length is 15 residues. The CDR3 DNA is TGTGCCAGCAGCTTAGCGCGGGCAGCTCAAGAGACCCAGTACTTC. It encodes CASSLARAAQETQYF.

The chain couples TRBV6-2 or TRBV6-3 to TRBJ2-7, with 7 bases lining up with TRBD2. The CDR3 is 14 amino acids. Germline V gene lookup returns CDR1 MNHEY and CDR2 SVGEGT. V shed 7 bases, J shed 0 bases, and the junction held 6 bases outside the gene matches. The CDR3 DNA sequence: TGTGCCAGCAAGCTGAGCGGGATCTCCTACGAGCAGTACTTC. Its translation is CASKLSGISYEQYF.

This clonotype was observed a handful of times. The chain is built from TRBV6-1 and TRBJ2-7; 7 bases are shared with TRBD1. The CDR3 spans 16 residues. The germline gives CDR1 MNHNS, CDR2 SASEGT. V lost 2 bases and J lost 0; bases outside the gene matches: 7. CDR3 sequence reads: CASSELGTASSYEQYF. DNA for the CDR3: TGTGCCAGCAGTGAATTGGGGACAGCTAGCTCCTACGAGCAGTACTTC.

The genes are TRBV20-1 and TRBJ2-3; tentatively, D is TRBD1 or TRBD2 (8 bases each). The V gene's germline CDR1 is DFQATT and CDR2 SNEGSKA (reference sequence). Between the trimmed V and J ends, which lost 1 base and 2 bases, there was a span of 31 bases. The CDR3 has 21 residues. CDR3 nucleotide sequence: TGCAGTGCTAGAGCTACTTCAGGGGGCGCGGCGGCGGGAGGACCCACAGATACGCAGTATTTT. It specifies CSARATSGGAAAGGPTDTQYF.

The V and J genes are TRBV2 and TRBJ2-3, with D possibly being TRBD1 (5 bases). The CDR3 runs 11 residues. V gave up 5 bases and J gave up 7 bases, with 7 bases separating them. Germline V gene lookup returns CDR1 SNHLY and CDR2 FYNNEI. CDR3 DNA: TGTGCCAGCAGTCAGGGTTATACGCAGTATTTT. Translating gives CASSQGYTQYF.

The V call is TRBV12-3 or TRBV12-4, the J call TRBJ2-5, with D unresolved. Trimming left V 5 bases short and J 9 bases short, with 16 bases between. The CDR3 totals 13 residues. DNA of the CDR3: TGTGCCAGCAGTCGTGACCGCGAGGATCCCCAGTACTTC. This codes for CASSRDREDPQYF.

This clonotype was detected a few times. V and J are TRBV6-4 and TRBJ2-2, with D perhaps matching TRBD2 (5 bases). The CDR3 contains 13 residues. V shed 3 bases and J shed 3 bases, with 5 bases lying between them. CDR1 and CDR2 (germline): MRHNA, SNTAGT. CDR3 loop: CASSERDTGELFF. The CDR3 DNA reads as TGTGCCAGCAGTGAGCGGGACACCGGGGAGCTGTTTTTT.

V usage is TRBV2 and J usage is TRBJ2-3, with 13 bases that match TRBD2. Trimming took 7 bases from V and 3 from J; bases not matched to a gene: 7. The CDR3 totals 16 residues. Germline V gene sequence: CDR1 SNHLY, CDR2 FYNNEI. CDR3 in amino acids: CASMRTSGGTTDTQYF. The DNA for the CDR3 is TGTGCCAGCATGAGGACTAGCGGGGGAACAACAGATACGCAGTATTTT.

This clonotype has more than one count but fewer than ten. Written as DNA, the CDR3 is TGCAGTGCTCGACCAGGGGGCTCTGGAAACACCATATATTTT. Encoded protein: CSARPGGSGNTIYF. This chain joins TRBV20-1 and TRBJ1-3; TRBD1 matches 7 bases. CDR1 and CDR2 (germline): DFQATT, SNEGSKA (reference sequence). This CDR3 has 14 amino acids. J gave up 0 bases and V 5 bases, and 4 bases lay outside the gene matches.

This clonotype has more than one count but fewer than ten. The chain recombines TRBV20-1 with TRBJ2-2, with D possibly TRBD1 on 5 matching bases. In germline, CDR1 is DFQATT, CDR2 SNEGSKA (reference sequence). CDR3 size: 15 residues. Trimming took 0 bases from V and 4 from J, leaving 12 bases between them. For the CDR3, the DNA is TGCAGTGCTAGAGATGAAGGGGTGGGCACCGGGGAGCTGTTTTTT. This sequence encodes CSARDEGVGTGELFF.

This clonotype turned up a few times. V and J are TRBV6-2 or TRBV6-3 and TRBJ2-6, with unresolved D. The CDR3 contains 14 residues. Germline loops: CDR1 MNHEY, CDR2 SVGEGT. The V end lost 5 bases, the J end lost 0 bases, and 5 bases lay between the germline ends. The CDR3 reads CASSPDSGANVLTF. As DNA, the CDR3 is TGTGCCAGCAGTCCAGACTCTGGGGCCAACGTCCTGACTTTC.

This clonotype was seen just once. The rearrangement uses TRBV5-5 and TRBJ2-6; D is undetermined. This CDR3 is 15 amino acids long. Germline values: CDR1 SGHKS, CDR2 YYEKEE (reference sequence). V was shortened by 4 bases and J by 0 bases, with 8 bases between the two germline ends. CDR3 nucleotide sequence: TGTGCCAGCAGCCCTGGAGTCTCTGGGGCCAACGTCCTGACTTTC. This sequence encodes CASSPGVSGANVLTF.

V usage is TRBV20-1 and J usage is TRBJ1-6; D is unclear. CDR1 is DFQATT, CDR2 SNEGSKA, per germline (reference sequence). V was cut by 5 bases and J by 6 bases, with 11 bases left in between. The CDR3 has 13 residues. The CDR3 nucleotides read TGCAGTGCTCCGGACGGTTTTAATTCACCCCTCCACTTT. Its translation is CSAPDGFNSPLHF.

The rearrangement links TRBV27 to TRBJ2-3; 11 bases are shared with TRBD1. After removal of 7 bases from V and 5 bases from J, the junction contained 17 bases not matched to a gene. Looked up from germline, CDR1 is MNHEY and CDR2 is SMNVEV (reference sequence). This CDR3 region has 18 residues. The CDR3 bases are TGTGCCAGCATCAACAAAAGGGGGGGGACAGGGGGACGAGATACGCAGTATTTT. Protein sequence: CASINKRGGTGGRDTQYF.

The DNA of the CDR3 is TGTGCCTGGAGTGGGACGGCTAACCAAGAGACCCAGTACTTC. As protein: CAWSGTANQETQYF. The chain joins TRBV30 to TRBJ2-5; D unclear. This CDR3 is 14 amino acids long. CDR1 and CDR2 (germline): GTSNPN, SVGIG (reference sequence). The V end was cut by 1 base, the J end by 0 bases, with 9 bases between.

The sample holds one count of this clonotype. Compared with germline, one end of the junction differs, possibly owing to a read error. CDR3 nucleotide sequence: TGTGCCAGCAGCTTAGCTCAGCAAGAGACCCAGTACTTC. Protein: CASSLAQQETQYF. The chain employs TRBV12-3 or TRBV12-4 and TRBJ2-5; D gene unclear. This CDR3 comprises 13 residues.

The chain recombines TRBV20-1 with TRBJ1-5; no clear D gene. V dropped 4 bases and J dropped 1 base, with 11 bases sitting between them. CDR1 is DFQATT and CDR2 is SNEGSKA in the germline V gene (reference sequence). This CDR3 is 14 amino acids long. The CDR3 region has the DNA TGCAGTGCTACGGCAGAAACAAGCAATCAGCCCCAGCATTTT. Translating gives CSATAETSNQPQHF.

The chain carries TRBV3-1 and TRBJ1-2; D call uncertain. The CDR3 sequence is 16 residues long. The germline V and J ends were trimmed by 1 base and 4 bases, with 16 bases remaining between them. CDR1 and CDR2 from the germline V gene are LGHDT and YNNKEL (reference sequence). CDR3 sequence (DNA): TGTGCCAGCAGCCAAGTCTTCCGGAGCCCCTCCTATGGCTACACCTTC. Its protein is CASSQVFRSPSYGYTF.

The chain couples TRBV27 to TRBJ2-1, with 7 bases lining up with TRBD2. The CDR3 sequence is 14 residues long. V lost 3 bases and J lost 1; bases outside the gene matches: 0. In germline, CDR1 is MNHEY, CDR2 SMNVEV (reference sequence). CDR3 amino acids: CASSFSGSYNEQFF. CDR3 bases: TGTGCCAGCAGTTTTAGCGGGTCCTACAATGAGCAGTTCTTC.

The sample holds a few counts of this clonotype. This rearrangement joins TRBV28 to TRBJ1-2, with a possible D match to TRBD1 (6 bases). This CDR3 is 15 amino acids long. Per germline, CDR1 MDHEN and CDR2 SYDVKM. Between the trimmed V and J ends, which lost 4 bases and 0 bases, there was a span of 12 bases. CDR3: CASSSPTGANYGYTF. In DNA form, the CDR3 reads TGTGCCAGCAGTTCACCGACAGGAGCTAACTATGGCTACACCTTC.

This clonotype was counted once. The chain combines TRBV7-8 with TRBJ2-1; the match to TRBD1 covers 7 bases. The CDR3 loop spans 14 amino acids. Germline lookup yields CDR1 SGHVS and CDR2 FQNEAQ. The ends lost 5 bases at V and 16 bases at J; junction bases unmatched: 17. The CDR3 reads CASSARRGGSRAFF. The DNA of the CDR3 is TGTGCCAGCAGCGCCCGAAGAGGGGGCAGCCGAGCCTTCTTC.